This TCR beta chain comes out of a study of blood T cell repertoires in COVID-19. Across the whole study: Sample material is recorded as cDNA or gDNA derived from T cells, B-cell-depleted T cells, or PBMCs.

How the authors handled the data: Using reference gene primer amplification, nucleated cell counts were estimated. Sequencing used immunoSEQ multiplex PCR; TCRdb keeps in-frame clones, though not all of them. V and J calls and clone size are copied from that table; D and trimming were computed from the DNA. The repertoire holds some 200,000 clones, with around 85% as singletons. V was clipped by 3 bases and J by 3 bases, with 2 bases between them. The CDR3 runs to 11 residues. Per the germline V gene, CDR1 is SGHVS and CDR2 is FQNEAQ. The sample comprised peripheral blood. The rearrangement joins TRBV7-8 to TRBJ1-1, with D unresolved. The TCR originated in a woman aged 55-75 years with acute or convalescent COVID-19. The CDR3 region is CASSFDTEAFF. The CDR3 region has the DNA TGTGCCAGCAGCTTCGACACTGAAGCTTTCTTT.